These 7 T cell receptor beta chains share one sample of origin, sequenced in a study of T cells in Graves' hyperthyroidism and ophthalmopathy. RNA transcripts gave rise to amplified TCR beta CDR3 regions. The HTBI primer set drove a first-round RT-PCR of the TCR CDR3. Each CDR3 protein gets one entry after TCRdb re-called the multiplex PCR reads with MiXCR. The table records 300,000 to 450,000 distinct CDR3 sequences, about 15% of them present only once. The sequenced sample consisted of blood. The receptors originated from a woman under 40 with Graves' ophthalmopathy.

This clonotype was recorded once. The chain links TRBV9 to TRBJ1-5; D may be TRBD1 (6 bases). V lost 0 bases to trimming and J lost 5 bases, with 12 bases between them. CDR3 length: 15 residues. CDR1 is SGDLS and CDR2 is YYNGEE in the germline V gene. The CDR3 loop reads CASSVGAGEDQPQHF. The DNA of the CDR3 is TGTGCCAGCAGCGTAGGCGCAGGGGAGGATCAGCCCCAGCATTTT.

Concerning this clonotype itself: A read error may be the cause here, since a much bigger clone is one base away. The chain is built from TRBV27 and TRBJ1-6; a weak D match, TRBD1 (6 bases). There are 18 residues in the CDR3. From germline, CDR1 is MNHEY and CDR2 SMNVEV (reference sequence). V lost 6 bases and J lost 0, with 18 bases in between. The chain's CDR3 is CASSFCPRGSSYNSPLHF. The CDR3 DNA is TGTGCCAGCAGCTTTTGTCCCAGGGGAAGCTCCTATAATTCACCCCTCCACTTT.

Many counts were recorded for this clonotype. This chain links TRBV20-1 with TRBJ2-7; 10 nucleotides agree with TRBD1. Germline-derived CDR1 and CDR2 are DFQATT and SNEGSKA (reference sequence). CDR3 length: 13 amino acids. With 3 bases clipped from V and 3 bases from J, the junction kept 2 bases outside the gene matches. The CDR3 loop reads CSARTGGGYEQYF. The CDR3 DNA is TGCAGTGCTAGGACAGGGGGCGGCTACGAGCAGTACTTC.

The chain is built from TRBV30 and TRBJ2-2; no reliable D call. The CDR3 is 12 amino acids. Trimming removed 2 bases from V and 5 bases from J, with 6 bases in between. CDR1 and CDR2 from the germline V gene are GTSNPN and SVGIG (reference sequence). CDR3 in amino acids: CAWSLSTGELFF. DNA for the CDR3: TGTGCCTGGAGTTTGAGTACCGGGGAGCTGTTTTTT.

The chain joins TRBV5-1 to TRBJ2-7; 8 nucleotides align to TRBD1. Germline CDR1 and CDR2: SGHRS and YFSETQ. The trim removed 0 bases at V and 3 bases at J, leaving 8 bases unmatched. The CDR3 loop spans 16 amino acids. CDR3 nucleotides: TGCGCCAGCAGCTTGGTGGGGACAGGCTCTGGCTACGAGCAGTACTTC. It is translated as CASSLVGTGSGYEQYF.

This clonotype was seen a few times. The chain combines TRBV12-3 or TRBV12-4 with TRBJ1-1, with no clear D. The CDR3 has 14 amino acids. Trimming removed 0 bases at V and 0 bases at J, with 5 bases between. DNA of the CDR3: TGTGCCAGCAGTTTAGCCACCGTGAACACTGAAGCTTTCTTT. Translation gives CASSLATVNTEAFF.

There are a few counts of this clonotype. The chain links TRBV9 to TRBJ2-7, with D perhaps TRBD2 (6 bases). V lost 4 bases to trimming and J lost 1 base, with 12 bases between them. Per the germline V gene, CDR1 is SGDLS and CDR2 is YYNGEE. CDR3 size: 14 residues. The CDR3 sequence: CASSPAAGSYEQYF. The CDR3, as DNA: TGTGCCAGCAGCCCCGCTGCGGGGTCCTACGAGCAGTACTTC. Full variable domain (missing parts from reference TRBV9 and TRBJ2-7): DSGVTQTPKHLITATGQRVTLRCSPRSGDLSVYWYQQSLDQGLQFLIQYYNGEERAKGNILERFSAQQFPDLHSELNLSSLELGDSALYFCASSPAAGSYEQYFGPGTRLTVT.